These 25 T cell receptor beta chains came from one sample sequenced in a study of shared clonotypes between healthy human individuals. Naive CD8 cells comprised CD45RO-negative, CCR7-positively selected cells, excluding terminally differentiated effector memory CD45RA+ cells. Sequenced by immunoSEQ multiplex PCR; TCRdb stores in-frame clones only, minus some. The table has 2 million to 2.5 million clones, roughly 94% seen once. The sample was naive CD8+ T cells sorted from blood. The origin of the receptors is a young man in good health.

The chain couples TRBV6-1 to TRBJ2-1; D unresolved. The CDR3 totals 12 residues. The V gene lost 1 base and the J gene lost 9 bases, with 7 bases spanning the gap. CDR1 and CDR2 from the germline V gene are MNHNS and SASEGT. CDR3: CASSEGTVEQFF. The CDR3 bases are TGTGCCAGCAGTGAAGGGACGGTTGAGCAGTTCTTC.

The chain employs TRBV7-2 and TRBJ2-7; D is undetermined. Trimming stripped 1 base from V and 4 bases from J, with 8 bases between. CDR3 length: 13 amino acids. Looked up from germline, CDR1 is SGHTA and CDR2 is FQGNSA. The CDR3 DNA reads TGTGCCAGCAGCTTAGGATGGGGATACGAGCAGTACTTC. Translating it yields CASSLGWGYEQYF.

In regard to this clone: This sample includes further DNA sequences coding for the same CDR3. The V and J genes are TRBV7-9 and TRBJ2-1, with 11 bases matching TRBD2. Germline V gene data show CDR1 as SEHNR and CDR2 as FQNEAQ (reference sequence). This CDR3 has 15 amino acids. Trimming cost V 1 base and J 4 bases; bases outside gene matches: 0. CDR3 in DNA: TGTGCCAGCAGCTTAGTAGCGGGAGGGTACAATGAGCAGTTCTTC. Protein sequence: CASSLVAGGYNEQFF. Supplemented by reference TRBV7-9 and TRBJ2-1, the full variable domain reads DTGVSQNPRHKITKRGQNVTFRCDPISEHNRLYWYRQTLGQGPEFLTYFQNEAQLEKSRLLSDRFSAERPKGSFSTLEIQRTEQGDSAMYLCASSLVAGGYNEQFFGPGTRLTVL.

This rearrangement joins TRBV9 to TRBJ1-1; D uncertain. Per germline, CDR1 SGDLS and CDR2 YYNGEE. This CDR3 comprises 14 residues. Trimming left V 0 bases short and J 3 bases short, with 9 bases between. The CDR3 sequence is CASSVGRVYTEAFF. Written as DNA, the CDR3 is TGTGCCAGCAGCGTAGGGAGGGTATACACTGAAGCTTTCTTT.

This clone has a single count. The chain combines TRBV7-9 with TRBJ1-2, with D possibly TRBD1 on 5 matching bases. V shed 6 bases and J shed 2 bases, with 16 bases lying between them. CDR1 SEHNR and CDR2 FQNEAQ come from the germline V gene (reference sequence). There are 15 residues in the CDR3. CDR3: CASSEGHSSNYGYTF. DNA for the CDR3: TGTGCCAGCAGTGAAGGACACAGTTCCAACTATGGCTACACCTTC.

Concerning this clone itself: At the DNA level, this CDR3 is encoded by other sequences in the same sample as well. V gene TRBV2 combines with J gene TRBJ1-1, with D tentatively TRBD1 (5 bases). The CDR3 contains 13 residues. Per the germline V gene, CDR1 is SNHLY and CDR2 is FYNNEI. V was cut by 3 bases and J by 1 base, with 6 bases left in between. As DNA, the CDR3 is TGTGCCAGCAGTGAGGGGCCGAACACTGAAGCTTTCTTT. The encoded protein is CASSEGPNTEAFF. Together with reference TRBV2 and TRBJ1-1, the CDR3 gives the full variable domain: EPEVTQTPSHQVTQMGQEVILRCVPISNHLYFYWYRQILGQKVEFLVSFYNNEISEKSEIFDDQFSVERPDGSNFTLKIRSTKLEDSAMYFCASSEGPNTEAFFGQGTRLTVV.

The chain employs TRBV2 and TRBJ2-1; 10 positions agree with TRBD2. CDR1 and CDR2 (germline): SNHLY, FYNNEI. The CDR3 spans 15 residues. Germline trimming cut 9 bases from V and 2 bases from J; bases unmatched to any gene: 7. CDR3 sequence (DNA): TGTGCCAGTACCTTAGCGGGAGGAGCCTACAATGAGCAGTTCTTC. This sequence encodes CASTLAGGAYNEQFF.

This clone showed up just a few times. At the DNA level, this CDR3 is encoded by other sequences in the same sample as well. The chain couples TRBV6-5 to TRBJ2-2; D ambiguous. V lost 6 bases, J lost 2 bases, and 4 bases lay in between. CDR1 MNHEY and CDR2 SVGAGI come from the germline V gene. The CDR3 is 12 amino acids. The CDR3 DNA follows: TGTGCCAGCAGAGCCAACACCGGGGAGCTGTTTTTT. Protein: CASRANTGELFF.

A single count supports this clone. The rearrangement uses TRBV11-2 and TRBJ1-6; D unresolved. Germline-derived CDR1 and CDR2 are SGHAT and FQNNGV. The V end was cut by 3 bases, the J end by 8 bases, with 5 bases between. CDR3 length: 12 residues. CDR3 loop: CASSFSYSPLHF. CDR3 nucleotides: TGTGCCAGCAGCTTCAGTTATTCACCCCTCCACTTT.

The chain has TRBV4-1 and TRBJ1-1, with a tentative D call TRBD1 (5 bases). The V gene's germline CDR1 is MGHRA and CDR2 YSYEKL. CDR3 length equals 15 residues. The V and J ends lost 3 bases and 3 bases respectively, with 14 bases between them. The CDR3 coding sequence is TGCGCCAGCAGCCATGGTAAGGGGATACACACTGAAGCTTTCTTT. As protein: CASSHGKGIHTEAFF.

The chain links TRBV10-1 to TRBJ1-1, with TRBD1 as a possible D gene (5 bases). This CDR3 spans 12 amino acids. Germline CDR1 reads WNHNN; CDR2 reads SYGVQD (reference sequence). Trimming cost V 2 bases and J 11 bases, with 12 bases left between them. As DNA, the CDR3 is TGCGCCAGCAGTGAGGGGACGGGGGACGCTTTCTTT. Translation: CASSEGTGDAFF.

Of note for this clone: Within the sample, other DNA sequences also encode this same CDR3. The chain links TRBV9 to TRBJ2-7; TRBD2 might be the D (5 bases). Looked up from germline, CDR1 is SGDLS and CDR2 is YYNGEE. Trimming removed 4 bases from V and 4 bases from J, with 9 bases in between. This CDR3 contains 12 residues. DNA of the CDR3: TGTGCCAGCAGCCCTACGGGGTACGAGCAGTACTTC. This encodes CASSPTGYEQYF.

This clone was observed a single time. The chain is built from TRBV11-2 and TRBJ2-7; D is unclear. CDR1 is SGHAT, CDR2 FQNNGV, per germline. The CDR3 is 14 amino acids. Between the trimmed V and J ends, which lost 4 bases and 2 bases, there was a span of 12 bases. The CDR3: CASSSFVGPYEQYF. CDR3 DNA sequence: TGTGCCAGCAGCTCATTCGTCGGACCCTACGAGCAGTACTTC.

This chain joins TRBV6-4 and TRBJ2-4; TRBD1 is a possible D gene (7 bases). CDR3 length equals 14 residues. Deletions cut 9 bases from V and 3 bases from J, with 15 bases between. Germline lookup yields CDR1 MRHNA and CDR2 SNTAGT. The CDR3 DNA reads as TGTGCCAGGCAGGGGGGCGGACTCAAAAACATTCAGTACTTC. This gives the protein CARQGGGLKNIQYF.

Turning to this clone: This sample also contains other DNA sequences that code for the same CDR3. V is TRBV29-1 and J is TRBJ2-7; D tentatively fits TRBD1 or TRBD2 (5 bases each). Germline CDR1 is SQVTM and CDR2 is ANQGSEA. The ends were cut back, 6 bases at V and 2 bases at J, with 11 bases in the middle. The CDR3 consists of 12 residues. The CDR3 bases are TGCAGCGTCAGGGACCGACCCTACGAGCAGTACTTC. Translating gives CSVRDRPYEQYF.

The V and J genes are TRBV28 and TRBJ1-5, with D perhaps TRBD1 (5 bases). The CDR3 runs to 14 residues. Germline V CDR1 and CDR2: MDHEN, SYDVKM. Between the trimmed V and J ends, which lost 5 bases and 7 bases, there was a span of 15 bases. CDR3 sequence reads: CASSTGHGEQPQHF. The DNA of the CDR3 is TGTGCCAGCAGTACGGGGCATGGTGAGCAGCCCCAGCATTTT.

This clone occurred once. The CDR3 nucleotides read TGTGCCAGCAGTAGGGGTGGCCCCTACGAGCAGTACTTC. It codes for CASSRGGPYEQYF. V and J are TRBV27 and TRBJ2-7; D perhaps matches TRBD1 (5 bases). CDR3 length: 13 amino acids. Germline V lookup: CDR1 MNHEY, CDR2 SMNVEV (reference sequence). With 5 bases removed from V and 2 bases from J, the gap between germline ends came to 10 bases.

The CDR3 DNA follows: TGTGCCAGCAGCCAGCTCCCGGACGGATACAATGAGCAGTTCTTC. As protein: CASSQLPDGYNEQFF. This chain joins TRBV11-2 and TRBJ2-1; no clear D gene. Trimming took off 5 bases at V and 4 bases at J, with 15 bases between the two ends. There are 15 residues in the CDR3. Germline V CDR1 and CDR2: SGHAT, FQNNGV.

V and J are TRBV13 and TRBJ2-1, with D maybe TRBD2 (5 bases). CDR1 PRHDT and CDR2 FYEKMQ come from the germline V gene (reference sequence). The CDR3 runs 12 residues. V lost 6 bases, J lost 6 bases, and 9 bases lay in between. CDR3 sequence (DNA): TGTGCCAGCAGTCGAGGGAGCAATGAGCAGTTCTTC. This sequence encodes CASSRGSNEQFF.

The chain employs TRBV2 and TRBJ2-7; D gene unclear. The V and J ends lost 5 bases and 3 bases respectively, with 8 bases between them. This CDR3 region has 12 residues. CDR1 is SNHLY, CDR2 FYNNEI, per germline. This CDR3 reads CASSLTGYEQYF. The CDR3 DNA reads TGTGCCAGCAGTTTGACCGGCTACGAGCAGTACTTC.

The CDR3 here is CASSSGGSNQPQHF. The CDR3 DNA reads as TGTGCCAGCAGTTCAGGAGGGAGCAATCAGCCCCAGCATTTT. The chain links TRBV13 to TRBJ1-5, with D hard to call. Trimming pared 6 bases from V and 1 base from J, leaving 10 bases between. The V gene's germline CDR1 is PRHDT and CDR2 FYEKMQ (reference sequence). The CDR3 sequence is 14 residues long. The whole variable domain, filled in from reference TRBV13 and TRBJ1-5, reads AAGVIQSPRHLIKEKRETATLKCYPIPRHDTVYWYQQGPGQDPQFLISFYEKMQSDKGSIPDRFSAQQFSDYHSELNMSSLELGDSALYFCASSSGGSNQPQHFGDGTRLSIL.

The chain links TRBV27 to TRBJ2-3; 8 bases agree with TRBD1. J lost 4 bases, V lost 7 bases, and 10 bases had no gene match. The CDR3 extends over 15 amino acids. Germline loops: CDR1 MNHEY, CDR2 SMNVEV (reference sequence). CDR3 DNA: TGTGCCAGCACCCCCCTGGGACAGGCGCCAGATACGCAGTATTTT. Amino acid sequence: CASTPLGQAPDTQYF.

This rearrangement joins TRBV7-8 to TRBJ2-7; maybe TRBD1 (6 bases). The V gene lost 6 bases and the J gene lost 6 bases, with 18 bases spanning the gap. This CDR3 spans 14 amino acids. Germline values: CDR1 SGHVS, CDR2 FQNEAQ. CDR3 region: CASSLGAPLLEQYF. The CDR3 region has the DNA TGTGCCAGCAGTTTGGGGGCCCCCCTTCTCGAGCAGTACTTC.

V gene TRBV6-5 combines with J gene TRBJ2-5; 13 positions agree with TRBD2. With V trimmed by 8 bases and J by 5 bases, 5 bases remained unmatched. The CDR3 contains 14 residues. CDR1 is MNHEY and CDR2 is SVGAGI in the germline V gene. The CDR3 spells CASGLAGDGETQYF. The CDR3 coding sequence is TGTGCCAGCGGACTAGCGGGGGACGGGGAGACCCAGTACTTC.

This clone was found once. The chain joins TRBV6-1 to TRBJ2-6; D tentatively reads TRBD1 or TRBD2 (6 bases each). V was cut by 0 bases and J by 0 bases, with 9 bases left in between. Germline values: CDR1 MNHNS, CDR2 SASEGT. The CDR3 covers 17 residues. The CDR3: CASSEAGGLSGANVLTF. The CDR3, as DNA: TGTGCCAGCAGTGAAGCGGGGGGCCTCTCTGGGGCCAACGTCCTGACTTTC.